These 26 T cell receptor beta chains share one sample of origin, sequenced in a study of shared clonotypes between healthy human individuals. Method: immunoSEQ multiplex PCR; TCRdb's copy keeps in-frame clones and lacks some. The sample holds approximately 1.5 million clones, 98% seen once. The source material was naive CD4+ T cells sorted from blood. Subset described: CD45RA+ positively selected. Receptor source: a man younger than 40 in good health.

This clone was found once. The rearrangement uses TRBV28 and TRBJ2-7; TRBD2 matches at 8 bases. Trimming took 7 bases from V and 5 from J; bases not matched to a gene: 13. The CDR3 totals 15 residues. Germline V gene data show CDR1 as MDHEN and CDR2 as SYDVKM. This CDR3 reads CASTPPGGRINEQYF. CDR3 DNA: TGTGCCAGCACCCCCCCGGGAGGGCGCATAAACGAGCAGTACTTC. Variable domain in full (rest from reference TRBV28 and TRBJ2-7): DVKVTQSSRYLVKRTGEKVFLECVQDMDHENMFWYRQDPGLGLRLIYFSYDVKMKEKGDIPEGYSVSREKKERFSLILESASTNQTSMYLCASTPPGGRINEQYFGPGTRLTVT.

This clone has just a few counts. The chain links TRBV5-6 to TRBJ1-1; D is possibly TRBD1 (5 bases). The CDR3 sequence is 14 residues long. Germline V gives CDR1 SGHDT, CDR2 YYEEEE. V lost 2 bases and J 0 bases, leaving 8 bases between the germline ends. CDR3 sequence reads: CASSFRQLNTEAFF. The CDR3 DNA is TGTGCCAGCAGCTTCCGACAGTTGAACACTGAAGCTTTCTTT.

V gene TRBV6-4 combines with J gene TRBJ1-1; D perhaps matches TRBD1 (5 bases). The CDR3 covers 13 residues. V was pared by 4 bases and J by 5 bases, with 11 bases between. Germline assignment: CDR1 MRHNA and CDR2 SNTAGT. CDR3: CASSVRPGTEAFF. CDR3 nucleotides: TGTGCCAGCAGTGTTCGCCCAGGGACTGAAGCTTTCTTT.

On this clone itself: Compared with germline, one end of the junction differs, possibly owing to a read error. The chain recombines TRBV9 with TRBJ2-1; a weak D match, TRBD2 (6 bases). This CDR3 has 12 amino acids. Germline V gene lookup returns CDR1 SGDLS and CDR2 YYNGEE. The CDR3 region is CASSGPTYEQFF. CDR3 nucleotide sequence: TGTGCCAGTAGCGGACCGACGTATGAGCAGTTCTTC.

The V gene is TRBV2, the J gene TRBJ1-1; D remains ambiguous. Germline CDR1 and CDR2: SNHLY and FYNNEI. The V gene lost 4 bases and the J gene lost 7 bases, with 13 bases spanning the gap. This CDR3 has 13 amino acids. CDR3 nucleotides: TGTGCCAGCAGTGTTGGGCCGACCCTTGAAGCTTTCTTT. Translating it yields CASSVGPTLEAFF.

This rearrangement joins TRBV6-1 to TRBJ1-1, with unresolved D. The CDR3 totals 14 residues. V shed 7 bases and J shed 0 bases, with 12 bases lying between them. Per the germline V gene, CDR1 is MNHNS and CDR2 is SASEGT. The CDR3 protein is CASIGGGVNTEAFF. The CDR3, as DNA: TGTGCCAGCATTGGAGGAGGAGTGAACACTGAAGCTTTCTTT.

The chain recombines TRBV11-2 with TRBJ1-5; 10 nucleotides agree with TRBD1. Germline V gene lookup returns CDR1 SGHAT and CDR2 FQNNGV. Trimming at V came to 4 bases and at J to 4 bases, leaving 4 bases not matched to a gene. This CDR3 is built from 15 residues. CDR3: CASSSDRGLNQPQHF. As DNA, the CDR3 is TGTGCCAGCAGCTCGGACAGGGGGTTAAATCAGCCCCAGCATTTT.

This clone was counted only a few times. The chain is built from TRBV5-1 and TRBJ2-7, with 7 bases aligning to TRBD1. The CDR3 contains 14 residues. Germline lookup yields CDR1 SGHRS and CDR2 YFSETQ. V lost 1 base to trimming and J lost 1 base; unmatched junction nucleotides: 2. The chain's CDR3 is CASSLMTGSYEQYF. CDR3 DNA sequence: TGCGCCAGCAGCTTGATGACAGGGTCCTACGAGCAGTACTTC.

The genes are TRBV9 and TRBJ2-7; 14 bases are shared with TRBD2. The CDR3 totals 15 residues. V shed 4 bases, J shed 4 bases, and the junction held 4 bases outside the gene matches. Germline V gene sequence: CDR1 SGDLS, CDR2 YYNGEE. CDR3 region: CASSPGTSGRYEQYF. CDR3 bases: TGTGCCAGCAGCCCCGGGACTAGCGGGAGATACGAGCAGTACTTC.

The rearrangement uses TRBV18 and TRBJ1-4; D is undetermined. The germline V and J ends were trimmed by 3 bases and 6 bases, with 14 bases remaining between them. From germline, CDR1 is KGHSH and CDR2 LQKENI. The CDR3 length is 15 residues. This CDR3 reads CASSPEGGRDEKLFF. The CDR3 DNA reads as TGTGCCAGCTCACCCGAGGGAGGTCGGGATGAAAAACTGTTTTTT.

The chain joins TRBV28 to TRBJ1-2; D unclear. The ends were cut back, 6 bases at V and 4 bases at J, with 12 bases in the middle. The CDR3 runs to 13 residues. The germline V gene has CDR1 MDHEN and CDR2 SYDVKM. CDR3 DNA: TGTGCCAGCAGCACGGGAGGGTTCTATGGCTACACCTTC. It encodes CASSTGGFYGYTF.

The chain joins TRBV15 to TRBJ2-1; no clear D gene. Deletions cut 1 base from V and 13 bases from J, with 11 bases between. Germline V CDR1 and CDR2: LNHNV, YYDKDF (reference sequence). The CDR3 loop spans 12 amino acids. The CDR3 region is CATSRGQGHQFF. In DNA form, the CDR3 reads TGTGCCACCAGCAGAGGCCAAGGGCATCAGTTCTTC.

The V and J genes are TRBV28 and TRBJ1-2; D possibly corresponds to TRBD1 (6 bases). The CDR3 has 16 amino acids. In germline, CDR1 is MDHEN, CDR2 SYDVKM. V lost 5 bases and J 5 bases, leaving 21 bases between the germline ends. DNA for the CDR3: TGTGCCAGCAGTCCAGACAGGTCTTCGGAATATTATGGCTACACCTTC. It encodes CASSPDRSSEYYGYTF.

This chain links TRBV5-1 with TRBJ1-2; 8 bases are shared with TRBD1. Trimming at V came to 3 bases and at J to 4 bases, leaving 14 bases not matched to a gene. The germline V gene has CDR1 SGHRS and CDR2 YFSETQ. The CDR3 runs to 17 residues. The chain's CDR3 is CASSSSSRQGIFYGYTF. The CDR3 DNA reads TGCGCCAGCAGCTCCTCCTCCCGACAGGGGATCTTCTATGGCTACACCTTC.

This chain joins TRBV18 and TRBJ1-1; 7 bases fit TRBD1. Germline V gives CDR1 KGHSH, CDR2 LQKENI. The J segment lost 1 base and the V segment lost 5 bases, leaving 7 bases of the junction unmatched. This CDR3 comprises 15 residues. The chain's CDR3 is CASSEGGARNTEAFF. For the CDR3, the DNA is TGTGCCAGCTCAGAAGGGGGCGCTCGGAACACTGAAGCTTTCTTT. The variable domain in full, with the rest retrieved from reference TRBV18 and TRBJ1-1, is NAGVMQNPRHLVRRRGQEARLRCSPMKGHSHVYWYRQLPEEGLKFMVYLQKENIIDESGMPKERFSAEFPKEGPSILRIQQVVRGDSAAYFCASSEGGARNTEAFFGQGTRLTVV.

The V call is TRBV5-6, the J call TRBJ2-3; 9 positions agree with TRBD2. The CDR3 consists of 16 residues. Trimming cost V 0 bases and J 3 bases; bases outside gene matches: 5. CDR1 and CDR2 (germline): SGHDT, YYEEEE. The CDR3 here is CASSLELAGMTDTQYF. CDR3 coding DNA: TGTGCCAGCAGCTTGGAGCTAGCGGGAATGACAGATACGCAGTATTTT.

This rearrangement joins TRBV18 to TRBJ1-2; D is perhaps TRBD1 (6 bases). This CDR3 spans 14 amino acids. V lost 6 bases, J lost 1 base, and 12 bases lay in between. CDR1 KGHSH and CDR2 LQKENI come from the germline V gene. CDR3 residues: CASSRDTNNYGYTF. The CDR3 DNA sequence: TGTGCCAGCTCCCGGGACACCAATAACTATGGCTACACCTTC. The variable domain in full, completed from reference TRBV18 and TRBJ1-2, reads NAGVMQNPRHLVRRRGQEARLRCSPMKGHSHVYWYRQLPEEGLKFMVYLQKENIIDESGMPKERFSAEFPKEGPSILRIQQVVRGDSAAYFCASSRDTNNYGYTFGSGTRLTVV.

This clone has just one count. The V and J genes are TRBV5-5 and TRBJ1-2, with D tentatively TRBD1 (5 bases). This CDR3 region has 16 residues. The germline V gene encodes CDR1 SGHKS and CDR2 YYEKEE (reference sequence). Trimming cost V 2 bases and J 3 bases, with 17 bases left between them. The CDR3 region is CASSFGTLLLDYGYTF. CDR3 DNA: TGTGCCAGCAGCTTTGGGACGCTCCTCCTAGACTATGGCTACACCTTC.

The rearrangement uses TRBV30 and TRBJ1-1, with TRBD1 identical over 10 bases. V gave up 2 bases and J gave up 10 bases; unmatched junction bases: 7. In germline, CDR1 is GTSNPN, CDR2 SVGIG (reference sequence). This CDR3 comprises 13 residues. The CDR3 DNA reads as TGTGCCTGGAGTTCGGACAGGGGGTTTGTAGCTTTCTTT. This translates into CAWSSDRGFVAFF.

A remark on this clone: Distinct nucleotide sequences in the sample also encode this CDR3. V usage is TRBV20-1 and J usage is TRBJ2-7; D is undetermined. V lost 5 bases and J 3 bases, leaving 8 bases between the germline ends. The CDR3 runs to 11 residues. Germline lookup yields CDR1 DFQATT and CDR2 SNEGSKA (reference sequence). The CDR3 region is CSARRDYEQYF. The CDR3 DNA reads as TGCAGTGCTCGTAGGGACTACGAGCAGTACTTC.

This clone occurred once. The V and J genes are TRBV28 and TRBJ1-2, with D tentatively TRBD1 (6 bases). Germline V gene sequence: CDR1 MDHEN, CDR2 SYDVKM. CDR3 length: 14 amino acids. Trimming cost V 6 bases and J 2 bases, with 13 bases left between them. The CDR3 loop is CASRFAGTNYGYTF. Here the CDR3 DNA reads TGTGCCAGCAGGTTCGCCGGGACAAACTATGGCTACACCTTC.

The rearrangement joins TRBV4-1 to TRBJ2-7; D is ambiguous. CDR3 length: 14 residues. Trimming shortened V by 1 base and J by 1 base, and 8 bases separated the two germline ends. Germline V gene data show CDR1 as MGHRA and CDR2 as YSYEKL. CDR3 nucleotide sequence: TGCGCCAGCAGCCAAGTTAGGGTATCCTACGAGCAGTACTTC. It is translated as CASSQVRVSYEQYF.

To note about this clone: The same CDR3 is also encoded by other DNA sequences in this sample. This rearrangement joins TRBV18 to TRBJ1-3; tentative D call: TRBD1 (6 bases). CDR3 length: 15 amino acids. Germline V CDR1 and CDR2: KGHSH, LQKENI. V lost 3 bases, J lost 0 bases, and 9 bases lay in between. The chain's CDR3 is CASSPDRSSGNTIYF. CDR3 DNA: TGTGCCAGCTCACCCGACAGGAGCTCTGGAAACACCATATATTTT.

The chain joins TRBV11-2 to TRBJ2-7; TRBD1 matches 9 bases. The junction had 5 bases not matched to a gene; V was cut back by 3 bases and J by 5 bases. Germline CDR1 and CDR2: SGHAT and FQNNGV. CDR3 length: 14 amino acids. The CDR3 coding sequence is TGTGCCAGCAGCTTGGGGACAGGGTTCCACGAGCAGTACTTC. As protein: CASSLGTGFHEQYF.

The chain joins TRBV4-1 to TRBJ2-3; D unclear. CDR3 length equals 14 residues. The germline gives CDR1 MGHRA, CDR2 YSYEKL. Trimming stripped 1 base from V and 4 bases from J, with 9 bases between. The CDR3 DNA is TGCGCCAGCAGCCAAGGTGGCCAGCCAGATACGCAGTATTTT. Protein: CASSQGGQPDTQYF.

V gene TRBV2 combines with J gene TRBJ2-7; 13 bases match TRBD2. Germline V lookup: CDR1 SNHLY, CDR2 FYNNEI. The CDR3 loop spans 15 amino acids. After removal of 6 bases from V and 6 bases from J, the junction contained 8 bases not matched to a gene. CDR3 residues: CASRPGLAGVGEQYF. The CDR3 region has the DNA TGTGCCAGCAGACCTGGACTAGCGGGAGTAGGCGAGCAGTACTTC.